Included here is one TCR beta chain sequence, with context. Its target is not known. TCRdb used MiXCR to reprocess the RT-PCR reads, holding one entry per CDR3 protein. This sample yields about 700,000 distinct CDR3 sequences, of which 11% to 15% are seen a single time; around 6.5% belongs to the top ten. The source of the sample is a study of response to subunit inactivated influenza vaccine. Study-level results: Only a handful of new T cells, the authors suggested, are recruited with each seasonal influenza vaccination.

The sequence came from a man aged 50 to 59 who received an inactivated influenza vaccine. The sequences come from PBMCs from blood, collected 14 to 15 days before vaccination.

CDR3 nucleotide sequence: TGTGCCAGCTCACCACCTCCAGGGGACGCGAACACCGGGGAGCTGTTTTTT. It encodes CASSPPPGDANTGELFF. The chain is built from TRBV18 and TRBJ2-2, with D perhaps matching TRBD1 (6 bases). There are 17 residues in the CDR3. Deletions cut 0 bases from V and 0 bases from J, with 11 bases between. Germline loops: CDR1 KGHSH, CDR2 LQKENI.